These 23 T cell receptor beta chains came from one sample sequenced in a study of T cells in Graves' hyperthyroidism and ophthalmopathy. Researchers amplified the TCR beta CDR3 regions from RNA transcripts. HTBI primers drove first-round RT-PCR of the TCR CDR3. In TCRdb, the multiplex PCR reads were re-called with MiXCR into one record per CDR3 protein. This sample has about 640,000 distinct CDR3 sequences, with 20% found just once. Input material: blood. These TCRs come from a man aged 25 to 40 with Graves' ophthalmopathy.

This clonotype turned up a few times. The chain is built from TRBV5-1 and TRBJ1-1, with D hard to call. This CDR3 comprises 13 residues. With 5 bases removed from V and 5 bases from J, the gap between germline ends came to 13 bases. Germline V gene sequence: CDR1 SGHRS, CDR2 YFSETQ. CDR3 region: CASRGSVGTEAFF. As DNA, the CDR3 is TGCGCCAGCAGGGGGTCGGTAGGTACTGAAGCTTTCTTT.

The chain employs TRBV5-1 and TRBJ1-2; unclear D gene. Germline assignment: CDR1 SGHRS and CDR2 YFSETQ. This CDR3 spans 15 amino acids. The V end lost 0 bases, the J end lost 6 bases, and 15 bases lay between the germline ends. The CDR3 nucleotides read TGCGCCAGCAGCTTGGGAGTAGGGCAGGCGGATGGCTACACCTTC. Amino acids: CASSLGVGQADGYTF.

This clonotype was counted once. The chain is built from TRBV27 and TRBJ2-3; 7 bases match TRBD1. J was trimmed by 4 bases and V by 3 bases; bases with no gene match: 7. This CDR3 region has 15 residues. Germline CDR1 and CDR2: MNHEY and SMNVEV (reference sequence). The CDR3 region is CASSLIGGYPDTQYF. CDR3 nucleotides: TGTGCCAGCAGTTTGATAGGGGGCTACCCAGATACGCAGTATTTT.

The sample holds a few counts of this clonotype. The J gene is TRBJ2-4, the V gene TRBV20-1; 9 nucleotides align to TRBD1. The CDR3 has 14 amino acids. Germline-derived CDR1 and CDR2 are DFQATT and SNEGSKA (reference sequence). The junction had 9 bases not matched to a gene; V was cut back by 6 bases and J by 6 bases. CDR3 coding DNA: TGCAGTGCCACTGACAGGGGGGGGGTAAACATTCAGTACTTC. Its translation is CSATDRGGVNIQYF.

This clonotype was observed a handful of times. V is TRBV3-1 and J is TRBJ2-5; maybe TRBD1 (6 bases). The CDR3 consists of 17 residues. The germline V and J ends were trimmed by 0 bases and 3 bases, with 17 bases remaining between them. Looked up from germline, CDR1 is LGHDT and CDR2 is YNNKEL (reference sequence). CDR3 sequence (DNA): TGTGCCAGCAGCCAAGAAAGGTTAACAGGGTGGAAAGAGACCCAGTACTTC. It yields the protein CASSQERLTGWKETQYF.

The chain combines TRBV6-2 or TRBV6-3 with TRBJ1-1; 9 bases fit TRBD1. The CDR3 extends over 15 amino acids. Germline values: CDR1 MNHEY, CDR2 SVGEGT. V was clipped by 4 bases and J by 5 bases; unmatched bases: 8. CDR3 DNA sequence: TGTGCCAGCAGTTCTGCGACAGGGGGTCGAACTGAAGCTTTCTTT. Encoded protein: CASSSATGGRTEAFF.

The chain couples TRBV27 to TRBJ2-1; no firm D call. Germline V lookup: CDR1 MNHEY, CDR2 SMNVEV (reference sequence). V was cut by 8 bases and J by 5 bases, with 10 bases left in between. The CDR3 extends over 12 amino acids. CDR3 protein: CASRANDNEQFF. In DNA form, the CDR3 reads TGTGCCAGCCGAGCGAATGACAATGAGCAGTTCTTC.

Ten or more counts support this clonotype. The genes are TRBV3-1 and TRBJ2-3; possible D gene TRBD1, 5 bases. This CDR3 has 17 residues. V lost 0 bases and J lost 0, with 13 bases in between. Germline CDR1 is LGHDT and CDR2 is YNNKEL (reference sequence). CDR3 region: CASSQDYRTPSTDTQYF. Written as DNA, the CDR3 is TGTGCCAGCAGCCAAGATTATAGGACACCAAGCACAGATACGCAGTATTTT.

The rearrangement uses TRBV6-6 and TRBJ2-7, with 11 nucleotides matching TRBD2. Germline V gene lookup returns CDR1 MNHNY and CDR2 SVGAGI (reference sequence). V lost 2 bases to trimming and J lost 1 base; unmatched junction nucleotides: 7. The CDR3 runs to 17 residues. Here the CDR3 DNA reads TGTGCCAGCAGTTACGCTTATATAGCGGGAGGGTCCTACGAGCAGTACTTC. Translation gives CASSYAYIAGGSYEQYF.

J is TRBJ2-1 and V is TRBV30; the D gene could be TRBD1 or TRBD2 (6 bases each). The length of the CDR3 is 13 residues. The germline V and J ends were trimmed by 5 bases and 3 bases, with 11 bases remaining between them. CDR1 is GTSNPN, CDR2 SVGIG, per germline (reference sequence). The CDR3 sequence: CAWEQGGYNEQFF. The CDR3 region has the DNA TGTGCCTGGGAACAGGGAGGCTACAATGAGCAGTTCTTC.

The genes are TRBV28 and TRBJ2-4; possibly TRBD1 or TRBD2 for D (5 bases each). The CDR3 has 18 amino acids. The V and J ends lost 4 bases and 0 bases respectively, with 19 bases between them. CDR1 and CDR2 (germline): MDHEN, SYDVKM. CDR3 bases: TGTGCCAGCAGTTCTTTTAAGAAGACCGGGACAGCCAAAAACATTCAGTACTTC. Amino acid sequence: CASSSFKKTGTAKNIQYF.

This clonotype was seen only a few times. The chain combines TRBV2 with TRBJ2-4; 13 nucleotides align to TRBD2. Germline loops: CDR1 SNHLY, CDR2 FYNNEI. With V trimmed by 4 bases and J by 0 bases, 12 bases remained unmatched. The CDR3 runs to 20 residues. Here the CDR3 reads CASSGHSGTSGNLAKNIQYF. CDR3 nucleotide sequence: TGTGCCAGCAGTGGACATTCCGGGACTAGCGGGAACCTAGCCAAAAACATTCAGTACTTC.

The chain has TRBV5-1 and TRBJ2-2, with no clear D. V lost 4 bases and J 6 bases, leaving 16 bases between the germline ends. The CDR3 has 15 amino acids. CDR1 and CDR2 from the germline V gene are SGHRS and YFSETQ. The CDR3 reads CASSPDPRKAGELFF. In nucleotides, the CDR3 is TGCGCCAGCAGCCCGGATCCGCGGAAGGCCGGGGAGCTGTTTTTT.

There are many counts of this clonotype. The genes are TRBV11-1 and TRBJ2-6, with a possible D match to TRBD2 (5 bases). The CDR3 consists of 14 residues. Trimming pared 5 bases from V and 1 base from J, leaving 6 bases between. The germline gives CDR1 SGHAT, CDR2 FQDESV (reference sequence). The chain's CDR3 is CASSRGSGANVLTF. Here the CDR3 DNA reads TGTGCCAGCAGCCGAGGGTCTGGGGCCAACGTCCTGACTTTC.

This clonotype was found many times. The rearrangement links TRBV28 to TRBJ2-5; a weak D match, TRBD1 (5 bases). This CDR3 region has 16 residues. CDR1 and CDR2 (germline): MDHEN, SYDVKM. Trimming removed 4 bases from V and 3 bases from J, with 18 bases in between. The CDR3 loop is CASSSRLGVGEETQYF. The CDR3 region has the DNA TGTGCCAGCAGTTCCCGCCTAGGGGTTGGGGAAGAGACCCAGTACTTC.

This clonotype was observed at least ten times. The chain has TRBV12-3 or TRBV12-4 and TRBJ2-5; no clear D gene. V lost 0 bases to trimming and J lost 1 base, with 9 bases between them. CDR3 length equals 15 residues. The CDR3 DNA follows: TGTGCCAGCAGTTTAGCGCTTGCGAGCCAAGAGACCCAGTACTTC. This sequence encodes CASSLALASQETQYF.

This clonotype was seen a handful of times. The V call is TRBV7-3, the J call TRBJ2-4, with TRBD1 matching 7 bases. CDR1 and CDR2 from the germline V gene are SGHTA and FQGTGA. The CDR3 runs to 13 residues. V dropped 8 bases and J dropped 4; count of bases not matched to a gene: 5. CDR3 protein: CASGSTGKNIQYF. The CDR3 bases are TGTGCCAGCGGCTCGACAGGGAAAAACATTCAGTACTTC.

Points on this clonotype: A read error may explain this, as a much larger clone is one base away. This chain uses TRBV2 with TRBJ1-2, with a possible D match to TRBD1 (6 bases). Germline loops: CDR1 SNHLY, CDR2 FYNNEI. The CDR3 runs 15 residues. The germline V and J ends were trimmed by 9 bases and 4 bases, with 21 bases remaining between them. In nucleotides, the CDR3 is TGTGCCAGGACAGACGGACAGAACGGTTCCTATGGCTACACCTTC. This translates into CARTDGQNGSYGYTF.

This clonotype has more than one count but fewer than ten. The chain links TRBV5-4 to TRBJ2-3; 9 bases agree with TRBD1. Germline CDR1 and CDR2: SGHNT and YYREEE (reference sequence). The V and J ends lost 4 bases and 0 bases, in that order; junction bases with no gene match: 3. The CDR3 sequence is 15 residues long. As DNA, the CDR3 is TGTGCCAGCAGCCGGGGACAGGGAAGCACAGATACGCAGTATTTT. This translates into CASSRGQGSTDTQYF.

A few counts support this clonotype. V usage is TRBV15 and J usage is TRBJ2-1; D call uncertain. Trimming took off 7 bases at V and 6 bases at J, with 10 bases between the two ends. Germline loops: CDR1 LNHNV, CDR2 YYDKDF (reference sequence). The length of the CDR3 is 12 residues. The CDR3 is CATKSVGNEQFF. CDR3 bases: TGTGCCACCAAGTCGGTAGGCAATGAGCAGTTCTTC.

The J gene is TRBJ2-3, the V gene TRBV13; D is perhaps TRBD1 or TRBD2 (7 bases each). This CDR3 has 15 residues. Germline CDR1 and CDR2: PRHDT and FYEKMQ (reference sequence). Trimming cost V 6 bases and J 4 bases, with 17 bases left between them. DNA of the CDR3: TGTGCCAGCAGTTCTGGCAGGGGGGGTGCAGATACGCAGTATTTT. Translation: CASSSGRGGADTQYF. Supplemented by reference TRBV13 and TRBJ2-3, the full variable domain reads AAGVIQSPRHLIKEKRETATLKCYPIPRHDTVYWYQQGPGQDPQFLISFYEKMQSDKGSIPDRFSAQQFSDYHSELNMSSLELGDSALYFCASSSGRGGADTQYFGPGTRLTVL.

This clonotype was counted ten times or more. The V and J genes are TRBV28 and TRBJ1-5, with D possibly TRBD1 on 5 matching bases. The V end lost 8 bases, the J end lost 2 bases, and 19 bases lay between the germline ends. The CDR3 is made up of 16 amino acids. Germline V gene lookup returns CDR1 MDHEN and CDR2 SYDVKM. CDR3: CASASFQGRGNQPQHF. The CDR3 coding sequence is TGTGCCAGCGCCTCTTTTCAGGGCCGAGGCAATCAGCCCCAGCATTTT.

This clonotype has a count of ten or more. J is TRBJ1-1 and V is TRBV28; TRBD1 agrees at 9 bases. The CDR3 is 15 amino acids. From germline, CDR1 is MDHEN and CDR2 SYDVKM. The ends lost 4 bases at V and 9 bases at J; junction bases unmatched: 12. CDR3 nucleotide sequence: TGTGCCAGCAGTTACAACTCCGGGACAGGGAGTAAAGCTTTCTTT. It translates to CASSYNSGTGSKAFF.